This passage covers 23 T cell receptor beta chains from one sample sequenced in a study of cytomegalovirus exposure and HLA in healthy donors. Repertoires were generated with immunoSEQ multiplex PCR, while TCRdb's copy carries only in-frame clones and drops some. The sample yields about 190,000 clones, about 84% seen once. The source material was PBMCs. The receptors were gathered from a woman aged 18 to 35 in good health and CMV-seronegative.

The chain couples TRBV18 to TRBJ2-1; no clear D gene. CDR1 KGHSH and CDR2 LQKENI come from the germline V gene. The CDR3 is 12 amino acids. The V gene lost 2 bases and the J gene lost 10 bases, with 9 bases spanning the gap. CDR3 bases: TGTGCCAGCTCACCAGTTCAGTGGGAGCAGTTCTTC. It specifies CASSPVQWEQFF.

V usage is TRBV6-5 and J usage is TRBJ1-2; 9 nucleotides line up with TRBD1. With 7 bases clipped from V and 3 bases from J, the junction kept 6 bases outside the gene matches. This CDR3 region has 14 residues. Germline lookup yields CDR1 MNHEY and CDR2 SVGAGI. The CDR3: CASTNDRGYYGYTF. CDR3 nucleotides: TGTGCCAGCACCAACGACAGGGGGTACTATGGCTACACCTTC.

V usage is TRBV11-2 and J usage is TRBJ1-2; D may be TRBD1 (6 bases). CDR1 SGHAT and CDR2 FQNNGV come from the germline V gene. The length of the CDR3 is 14 residues. V lost 4 bases and J 5 bases, leaving 14 bases between the germline ends. CDR3 protein: CASSSGGRGYGYTF. The CDR3 DNA reads as TGTGCCAGCAGCTCCGGTGGAAGGGGGTATGGCTACACCTTC.

The rearrangement uses TRBV15 and TRBJ1-3; D is unresolved. V was pared by 0 bases and J by 9 bases, with 12 bases between. This CDR3 has 14 residues. Per germline, CDR1 LNHNV and CDR2 YYDKDF (reference sequence). The CDR3 protein is CATSRDSSGGTIYF. The CDR3 DNA follows: TGTGCCACCAGCAGAGATTCTTCCGGCGGCACCATATATTTT. The full variable domain, in which reference TRBV15 and TRBJ1-3 provide the parts outside the CDR3, is DAMVIQNPRYQVTQFGKPVTLSCSQTLNHNVMYWYQQKSSQAPKLLFHYYDKDFNNEADTPDNFQSRRPNTSFCFLDIRSPGLGDTAMYLCATSRDSSGGTIYFGEGSWLTVV.

This chain joins TRBV5-1 and TRBJ1-2, with a possible D match to TRBD1 (6 bases). The CDR3 consists of 15 residues. V lost 6 bases to trimming and J lost 7 bases, with 22 bases between them. CDR1 SGHRS and CDR2 YFSETQ come from the germline V gene. The CDR3: CASTPLATGSSGYTF. The CDR3 DNA is TGCGCCAGCACCCCGTTGGCGACAGGCTCAAGTGGCTACACCTTC.

V is TRBV7-9 and J is TRBJ2-2, with TRBD2 identical over 8 bases. The length of the CDR3 is 16 residues. V shed 8 bases, J shed 0 bases, and the junction held 8 bases outside the gene matches. Germline lookup yields CDR1 SEHNR and CDR2 FQNEAQ (reference sequence). Written as DNA, the CDR3 is TGTGCCAGCCTTCGGGGGGGAATAACGAACACCGGGGAGCTGTTTTTT. Its protein product is CASLRGGITNTGELFF.

The table lists this clone with a count of one. The chain employs TRBV28 and TRBJ2-7, with a tentative D call TRBD2 (6 bases). The CDR3 has 15 residues. Germline CDR1 reads MDHEN; CDR2 reads SYDVKM. The V end lost 5 bases, the J end lost 7 bases, and 21 bases lay between the germline ends. The CDR3 here is CASSRGGAVFQEQYF. DNA for the CDR3: TGTGCCAGCAGTCGAGGAGGGGCGGTGTTTCAGGAGCAGTACTTC.

The chain carries TRBV19 and TRBJ1-2; TRBD1 matches 7 bases. This CDR3 contains 17 residues. Germline V gives CDR1 LNHDA, CDR2 SQIVND (reference sequence). The ends lost 5 bases at V and 8 bases at J; junction bases unmatched: 20. The CDR3 DNA sequence: TGTGCCAGTAGTCAACCGGGACAGTTCCTTTTCGTAGGCGGCTACACCTTC. Translating it yields CASSQPGQFLFVGGYTF. Filled out from reference TRBV19 and TRBJ1-2, the complete variable domain reads DGGITQSPKYLFRKEGQNVTLSCEQNLNHDAMYWYRQDPGQGLRLIYYSQIVNDFQKGDIAEGYSVSREKKESFPLTVTSAQKNPTAFYLCASSQPGQFLFVGGYTFGSGTRLTVV.

The rearrangement joins TRBV5-1 to TRBJ1-1; maybe TRBD1 (6 bases). Germline loops: CDR1 SGHRS, CDR2 YFSETQ. CDR3 length: 14 residues. Deletions cut 2 bases from V and 1 base from J, with 9 bases between. The CDR3 DNA sequence: TGCGCCAGCAGCTTACAGGGCAGGAACACTGAAGCTTTCTTT. Its protein product is CASSLQGRNTEAFF.

V gene TRBV5-1 combines with J gene TRBJ2-7; 8 nucleotides agree with TRBD2. The CDR3 runs to 16 residues. Germline V CDR1 and CDR2: SGHRS, YFSETQ. V shed 0 bases and J 0 bases; nucleotides not matched to a gene: 5. The CDR3 DNA reads TGCGCCAGCAGCTTGGGGCGGGGGGCCTCCTCCTACGAGCAGTACTTC. This codes for CASSLGRGASSYEQYF.

The V call is TRBV5-1, the J call TRBJ2-2, with TRBD2 identical over 7 bases. The V and J ends lost 2 bases and 4 bases, in that order; junction bases with no gene match: 5. Germline-derived CDR1 and CDR2 are SGHRS and YFSETQ. The CDR3 extends over 15 amino acids. The CDR3 sequence is CASSFGSSGTGELFF. For the CDR3, the DNA is TGCGCCAGCAGCTTTGGTTCTAGCGGCACCGGGGAGCTGTTTTTT.

V and J are TRBV5-1 and TRBJ2-5; the D is unclear. Germline V CDR1 and CDR2: SGHRS, YFSETQ. The CDR3 consists of 12 residues. Trimming took off 7 bases at V and 1 base at J, with 8 bases between the two ends. CDR3 protein: CASRYSQETQYF. CDR3 DNA: TGCGCCAGCCGGTACAGCCAAGAGACCCAGTACTTC. The whole variable domain, remainder taken from reference TRBV5-1 and TRBJ2-5, is KAGVTQTPRYLIKTRGQQVTLSCSPISGHRSVSWYQQTPGQGLQFLFEYFSETQRNKGNFPGRFSGRQFSNSRSEMNVSTLELGDSALYLCASRYSQETQYFGPGTRLLVL.

This sequence joins TRBV5-4 and TRBJ2-5, with D maybe TRBD1 (6 bases). Germline V lookup: CDR1 SGHNT, CDR2 YYREEE (reference sequence). V shed 3 bases and J shed 2 bases, with 14 bases lying between them. The CDR3 is 15 residues long. CDR3 DNA sequence: TGTGCCAGCAGCTCTCCCCCTGGACAGCAAGAGACCCAGTACTTC. Translating gives CASSSPPGQQETQYF.

The chain is built from TRBV2 and TRBJ2-2; TRBD2 agrees at 7 bases. Germline V gives CDR1 SNHLY, CDR2 FYNNEI. J lost 5 bases, V lost 6 bases, and 6 bases had no gene match. This CDR3 has 14 amino acids. This chain's CDR3 is CASRVRGGTGELFF. Written as DNA, the CDR3 is TGTGCCAGCAGGGTACGGGGAGGGACCGGGGAGCTGTTTTTT.

The gene calls are TRBV5-1 and TRBJ2-5; D might be TRBD2 (5 bases). The CDR3 length is 14 residues. Trimming removed 4 bases from V and 2 bases from J, with 12 bases in between. The germline CDR1 and CDR2 sequences are SGHRS and YFSETQ. The CDR3 spells CASSPRSGQETQYF. As DNA, the CDR3 is TGCGCCAGCAGCCCGCGGTCGGGACAAGAGACCCAGTACTTC.

The chain has TRBV2 and TRBJ1-2; 7 nucleotides agree with TRBD1. Losses at the gene ends were 10 bases for V and 6 bases for J; bases not matched to a gene: 11. CDR1 and CDR2 (germline): SNHLY, FYNNEI. The CDR3 sequence is 13 residues long. CDR3 loop: CANNAEGAHGYTF. The CDR3, as DNA: TGTGCCAACAACGCGGAGGGGGCCCATGGCTACACCTTC.

This chain connects TRBV11-2 to TRBJ1-6; 8 nucleotides align to TRBD1. The length of the CDR3 is 16 residues. Germline V gene data show CDR1 as SGHAT and CDR2 as FQNNGV. Losses at the gene ends were 0 bases for V and 3 bases for J; bases not matched to a gene: 1. CDR3 nucleotides: TGTGCCAGCAGCTTAGAAACAGGGGGCTATAATTCACCCCTCCACTTT. The encoded protein is CASSLETGGYNSPLHF.

The chain couples TRBV30 to TRBJ1-2, with TRBD1 matching over 7 bases. The CDR3 extends over 18 amino acids. V shed 7 bases, J shed 0 bases, and the junction held 20 bases outside the gene matches. Germline CDR1 GTSNPN, CDR2 SVGIG (reference sequence). Here the CDR3 reads CALTPHPRTGSANYGYTF. The CDR3 DNA follows: TGTGCCTTAACTCCTCACCCTAGGACAGGCTCAGCTAACTATGGCTACACCTTC.

This chain connects TRBV5-1 to TRBJ2-1; D uncertain. V lost 2 bases, J lost 0 bases, and 12 bases lay in between. Germline-derived CDR1 and CDR2 are SGHRS and YFSETQ. This CDR3 is built from 16 residues. The CDR3 here is CASSFSEPSSYNEQFF. The CDR3 bases are TGCGCCAGCAGCTTTTCGGAGCCGAGCTCCTACAATGAGCAGTTCTTC.

The chain carries TRBV15 and TRBJ2-7; 9 nucleotides align to TRBD1. The length of the CDR3 is 14 residues. The V segment lost 2 bases and the J segment 4 bases; nucleotides outside the gene matches: 3. Germline CDR1 is LNHNV and CDR2 is YYDKDF (reference sequence). CDR3 residues: CATSRPGQGYEQYF. CDR3 coding DNA: TGTGCCACCAGCAGACCGGGACAGGGTTACGAGCAGTACTTC.

This sequence joins TRBV9 and TRBJ2-7, with no clear D. V shed 0 bases and J shed 0 bases, with 16 bases lying between them. The germline CDR1 and CDR2 sequences are SGDLS and YYNGEE. This CDR3 region has 17 residues. The CDR3 DNA reads TGTGCCAGCAGCGTAGGCCTATTCAGGTCCTCCTCCTACGAGCAGTACTTC. Amino acid sequence: CASSVGLFRSSSYEQYF.

The genes are TRBV5-4 and TRBJ2-5; 9 bases are a match to TRBD2. The germline gives CDR1 SGHNT, CDR2 YYREEE (reference sequence). The J segment lost 5 bases and the V segment lost 4 bases, leaving 9 bases of the junction unmatched. CDR3 size: 15 residues. CDR3 amino acids: CASSQRGAGLETQYF. The CDR3 DNA follows: TGTGCCAGCAGCCAGCGGGGGGCGGGTTTGGAGACCCAGTACTTC.

The chain employs TRBV30 and TRBJ1-5, with 10 bases that match TRBD1. The V gene's germline CDR1 is GTSNPN and CDR2 SVGIG (reference sequence). The CDR3 contains 19 residues. V lost 5 bases to trimming and J lost 1 base; unmatched junction nucleotides: 17. The CDR3, as DNA: TGTGCCTGGGAGGATGGGACAGGGGAATATCGCTCCAGCAATCAGCCCCAGCATTTT. It translates to CAWEDGTGEYRSSNQPQHF.